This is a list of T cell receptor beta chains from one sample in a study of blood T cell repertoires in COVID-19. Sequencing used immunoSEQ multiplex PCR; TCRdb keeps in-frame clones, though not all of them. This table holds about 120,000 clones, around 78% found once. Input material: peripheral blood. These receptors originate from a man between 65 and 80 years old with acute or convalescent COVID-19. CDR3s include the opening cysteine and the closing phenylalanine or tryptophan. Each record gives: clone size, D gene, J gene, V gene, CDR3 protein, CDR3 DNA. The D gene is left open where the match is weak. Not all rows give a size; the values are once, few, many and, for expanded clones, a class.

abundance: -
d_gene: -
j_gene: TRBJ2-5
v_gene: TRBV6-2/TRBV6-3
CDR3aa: CASSLPLGTQYF
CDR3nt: TGTGCCAGCAGTTTGCCCCTCGGGACCCAGTACTTC

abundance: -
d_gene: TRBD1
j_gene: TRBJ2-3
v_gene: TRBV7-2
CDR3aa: CASSIDRGHTDTQYF
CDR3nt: TGTGCCAGCAGCATCGACAGGGGGCACACAGATACGCAGTATTTT

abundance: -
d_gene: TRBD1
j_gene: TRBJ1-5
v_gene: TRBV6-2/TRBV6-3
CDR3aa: CASSYRPGTGERNQPQHF
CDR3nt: TGTGCCAGCAGTTACCGTCCCGGGACAGGGGAGCGCAATCAGCCCCAGCATTTT

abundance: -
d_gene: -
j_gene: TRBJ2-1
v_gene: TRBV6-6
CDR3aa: CASSYSPQLDNEQFF
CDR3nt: TGTGCCAGCAGTTACTCCCCGCAGTTGGACAATGAGCAGTTCTTC

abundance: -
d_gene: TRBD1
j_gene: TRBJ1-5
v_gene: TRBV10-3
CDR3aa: CAISESLRGDQPQHF
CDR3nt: TGTGCCATCAGTGAGTCGCTCAGGGGGGATCAGCCCCAGCATTTT

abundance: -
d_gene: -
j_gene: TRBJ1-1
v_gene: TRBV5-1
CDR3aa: CASSLGGRVALNTEAFF
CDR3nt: TGCGCCAGCAGCTTGGGTGGGAGGGTGGCCTTGAACACTGAAGCTTTCTTT

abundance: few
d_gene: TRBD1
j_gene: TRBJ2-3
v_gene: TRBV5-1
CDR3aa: CASSLGQAADTQYF
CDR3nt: TGCGCCAGCAGCCTGGGACAGGCGGCAGATACGCAGTATTTT

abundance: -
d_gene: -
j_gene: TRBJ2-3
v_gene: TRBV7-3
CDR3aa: CASSERHWGTDTQYF
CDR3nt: TGTGCCAGCAGCGAGCGGCATTGGGGCACAGATACGCAGTATTTT

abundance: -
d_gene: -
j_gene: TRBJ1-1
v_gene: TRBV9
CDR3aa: CASSVVSGMDTEAFF
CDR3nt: TGTGCCAGCAGCGTAGTTTCGGGTATGGACACTGAAGCTTTCTTT

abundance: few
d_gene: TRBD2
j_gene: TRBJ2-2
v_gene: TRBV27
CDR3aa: CASQPGGAGALIVGELFF
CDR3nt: TGTGCCAGCCAACCGGGGGGAGCGGGGGCCCTTATTGTCGGGGAGCTGTTTTTT

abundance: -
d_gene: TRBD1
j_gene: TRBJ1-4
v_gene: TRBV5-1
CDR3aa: CASSPGQGGEKLFF
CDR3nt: TGCGCCAGCAGCCCCGGACAGGGGGGTGAAAAACTGTTTTTT

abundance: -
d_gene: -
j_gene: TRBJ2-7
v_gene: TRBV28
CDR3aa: CASSFTTGRAPYEQYF
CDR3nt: TGTGCCAGCAGTTTCACTACGGGCAGGGCTCCCTACGAGCAGTACTTC

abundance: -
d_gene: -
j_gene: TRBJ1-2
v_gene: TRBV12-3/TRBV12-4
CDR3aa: CASSLPLGYTF
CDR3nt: TGTGCCAGCAGCCTACCTTTGGGCTACACCTTC

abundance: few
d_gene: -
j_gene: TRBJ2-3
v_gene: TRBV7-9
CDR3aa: CASSLRGSSSTDTQYF
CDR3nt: TGTGCCAGCAGCTTAAGGGGGAGCTCTAGCACAGATACGCAGTATTTT

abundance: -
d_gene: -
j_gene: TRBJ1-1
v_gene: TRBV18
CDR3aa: CASSRGSGGNTEAFF
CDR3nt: TGTGCCAGCTCACGGGGGAGTGGGGGGAACACCGAAGCTTTCTTT

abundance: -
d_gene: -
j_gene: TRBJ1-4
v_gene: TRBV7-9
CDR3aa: CASSYSGATNEKLFF
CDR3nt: TGTGCCAGCAGCTACTCAGGGGCAACTAATGAAAAACTGTTTTTT

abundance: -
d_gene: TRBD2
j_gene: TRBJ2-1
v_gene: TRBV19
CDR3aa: CASSISGGGIYNEQFF
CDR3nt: TGTGCCAGTAGTATAAGCGGGGGGGGTATTTACAATGAGCAGTTCTTC

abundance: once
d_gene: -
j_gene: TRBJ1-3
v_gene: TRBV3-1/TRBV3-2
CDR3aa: CASSQAVNTIYF
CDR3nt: TGTGCCAGCAGCCAAGCCGTAAACACCATATATTTT

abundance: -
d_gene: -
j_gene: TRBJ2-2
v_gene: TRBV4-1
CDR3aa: CASSQDPLVRAGELFF
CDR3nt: TGCGCCAGCAGCCAAGATCCGCTCGTCAGGGCCGGGGAGCTGTTTTTT

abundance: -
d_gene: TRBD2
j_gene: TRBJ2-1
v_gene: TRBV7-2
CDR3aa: CASSQRTSGGLSEFF
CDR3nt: TGTGCCAGCAGCCAACGGACTAGCGGGGGGCTCTCCGAGTTCTTC

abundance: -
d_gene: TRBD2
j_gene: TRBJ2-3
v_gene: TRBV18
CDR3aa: CASSPNSGGTDTQYF
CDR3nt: TGTGCCAGCTCACCAAATAGCGGGGGAACAGATACGCAGTATTTT

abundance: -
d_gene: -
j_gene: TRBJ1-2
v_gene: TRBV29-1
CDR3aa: CSARGQGQGYTF
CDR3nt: TGCAGCGCCAGAGGACAAGGGCAGGGCTACACCTTC

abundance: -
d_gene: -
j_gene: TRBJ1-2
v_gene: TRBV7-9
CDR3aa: CASSFLHGGPHPGYTF
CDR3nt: TGTGCCAGCAGCTTCTTACATGGAGGCCCCCACCCTGGCTACACCTTC

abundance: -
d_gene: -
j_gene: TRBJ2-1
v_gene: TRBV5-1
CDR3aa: CASSLVPSNEQFF
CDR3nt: TGCGCCAGCAGCTTGGTCCCCAGCAATGAGCAGTTCTTC

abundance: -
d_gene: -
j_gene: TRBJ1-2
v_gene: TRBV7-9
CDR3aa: CASSSLREGSNYGYTF
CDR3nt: TGTGCCAGCAGCTCTTTGCGTGAGGGCTCTAACTATGGCTACACCTTC

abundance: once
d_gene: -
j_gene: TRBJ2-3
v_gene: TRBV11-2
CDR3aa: CASSSPQGSTTDTQYF
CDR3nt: TGTGCCAGCAGCTCACCTCAGGGGTCCACCACAGATACGCAGTATTTT